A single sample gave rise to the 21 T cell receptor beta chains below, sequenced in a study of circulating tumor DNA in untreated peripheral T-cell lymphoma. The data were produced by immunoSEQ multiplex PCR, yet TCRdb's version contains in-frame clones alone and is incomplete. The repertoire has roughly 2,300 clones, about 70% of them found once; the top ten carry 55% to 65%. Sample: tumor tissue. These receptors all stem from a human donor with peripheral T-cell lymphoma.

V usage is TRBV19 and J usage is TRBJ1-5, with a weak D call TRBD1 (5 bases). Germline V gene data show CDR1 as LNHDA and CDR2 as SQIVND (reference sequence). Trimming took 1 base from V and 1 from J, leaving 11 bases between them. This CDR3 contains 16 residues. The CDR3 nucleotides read TGTGCCAGTAGTATAGCGGGGGAGGAGAGCAATCAGCCCCAGCATTTT. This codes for CASSIAGEESNQPQHF.

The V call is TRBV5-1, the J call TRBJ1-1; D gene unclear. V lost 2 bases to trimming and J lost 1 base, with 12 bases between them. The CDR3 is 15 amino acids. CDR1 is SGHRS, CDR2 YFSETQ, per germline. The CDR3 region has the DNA TGCGCCAGCAGCTTTGGTGGGTATGCGAACACTGAAGCTTTCTTT. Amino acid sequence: CASSFGGYANTEAFF.

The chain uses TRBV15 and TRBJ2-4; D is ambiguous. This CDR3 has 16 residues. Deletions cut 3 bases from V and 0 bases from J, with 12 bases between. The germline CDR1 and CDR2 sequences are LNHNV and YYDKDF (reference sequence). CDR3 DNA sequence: TGTGCCACCAGCAGGGGAAAAGCGTTAGCCAAAAACATTCAGTACTTC. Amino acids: CATSRGKALAKNIQYF. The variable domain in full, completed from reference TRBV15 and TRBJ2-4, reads DAMVIQNPRYQVTQFGKPVTLSCSQTLNHNVMYWYQQKSSQAPKLLFHYYDKDFNNEADTPDNFQSRRPNTSFCFLDIRSPGLGDTAMYLCATSRGKALAKNIQYFGAGTRLSVL.

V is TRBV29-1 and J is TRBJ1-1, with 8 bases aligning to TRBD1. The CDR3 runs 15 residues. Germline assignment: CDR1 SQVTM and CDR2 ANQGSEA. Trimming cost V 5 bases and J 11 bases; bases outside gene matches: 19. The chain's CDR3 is CSVIGLQGEPSGAFF. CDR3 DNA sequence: TGCAGCGTTATAGGGCTACAGGGGGAACCGTCGGGGGCTTTCTTT.

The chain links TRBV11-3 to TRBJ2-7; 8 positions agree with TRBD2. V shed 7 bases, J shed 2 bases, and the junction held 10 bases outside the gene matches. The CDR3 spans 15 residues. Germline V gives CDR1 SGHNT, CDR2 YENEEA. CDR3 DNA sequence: TGTGCCAGCACCAATGAGGGGACTAGGCCCTACGAGCAGTACTTC. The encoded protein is CASTNEGTRPYEQYF.

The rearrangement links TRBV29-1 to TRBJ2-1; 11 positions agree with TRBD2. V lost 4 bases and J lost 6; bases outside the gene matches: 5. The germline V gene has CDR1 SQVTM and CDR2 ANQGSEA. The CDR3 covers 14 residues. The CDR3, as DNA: TGCAGCGTTGGGGGACTAGCGGCCCTCAATGAGCAGTTCTTC. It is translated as CSVGGLAALNEQFF.

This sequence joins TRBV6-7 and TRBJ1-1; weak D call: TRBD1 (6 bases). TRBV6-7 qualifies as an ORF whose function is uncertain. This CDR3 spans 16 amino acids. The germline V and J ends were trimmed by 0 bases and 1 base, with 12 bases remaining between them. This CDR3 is CASSYSGGQQNTEAFF. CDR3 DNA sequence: TGTGCCAGCAGTTACTCGGGAGGACAGCAGAACACTGAAGCTTTCTTT.

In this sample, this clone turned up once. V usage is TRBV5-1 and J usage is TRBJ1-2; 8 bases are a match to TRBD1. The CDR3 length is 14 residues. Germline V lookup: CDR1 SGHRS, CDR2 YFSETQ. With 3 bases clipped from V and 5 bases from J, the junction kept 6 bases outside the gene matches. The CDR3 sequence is CASSSSGGLYGYTF. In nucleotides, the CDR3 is TGCGCCAGCAGCTCGTCAGGGGGCCTGTATGGCTACACCTTC.

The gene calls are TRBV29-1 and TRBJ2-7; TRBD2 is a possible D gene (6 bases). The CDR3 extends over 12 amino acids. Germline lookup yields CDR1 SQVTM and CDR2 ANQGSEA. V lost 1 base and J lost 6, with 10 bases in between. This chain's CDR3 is CSVEAGVGEQYF. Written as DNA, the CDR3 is TGCAGCGTTGAAGCGGGAGTTGGCGAGCAGTACTTC.

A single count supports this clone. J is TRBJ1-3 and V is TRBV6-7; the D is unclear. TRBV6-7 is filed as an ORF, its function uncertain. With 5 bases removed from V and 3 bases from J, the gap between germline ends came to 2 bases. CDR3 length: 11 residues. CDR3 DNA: TGTGCCAGCAGTGATGGAAACACCATATATTTT. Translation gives CASSDGNTIYF.

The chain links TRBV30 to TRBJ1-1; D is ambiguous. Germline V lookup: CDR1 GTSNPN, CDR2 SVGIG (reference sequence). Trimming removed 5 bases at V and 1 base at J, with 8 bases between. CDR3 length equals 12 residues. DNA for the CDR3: TGTGCCTGGGCCGGGAGGAACACTGAAGCTTTCTTT. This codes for CAWAGRNTEAFF.

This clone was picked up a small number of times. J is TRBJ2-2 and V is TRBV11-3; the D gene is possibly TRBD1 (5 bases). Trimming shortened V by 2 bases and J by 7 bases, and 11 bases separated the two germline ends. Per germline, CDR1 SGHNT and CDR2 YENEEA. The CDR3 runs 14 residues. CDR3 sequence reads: CASSLFQGDGELFF. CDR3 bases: TGTGCCAGCAGCTTATTTCAGGGCGACGGGGAGCTGTTTTTT.

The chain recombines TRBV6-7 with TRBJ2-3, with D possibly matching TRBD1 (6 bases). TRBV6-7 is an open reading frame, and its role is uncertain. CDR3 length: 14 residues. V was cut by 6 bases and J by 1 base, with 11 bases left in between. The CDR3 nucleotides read TGTGCCAGCAGGGTACAGGGCGGCACAGATACGCAGTATTTT. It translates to CASRVQGGTDTQYF.

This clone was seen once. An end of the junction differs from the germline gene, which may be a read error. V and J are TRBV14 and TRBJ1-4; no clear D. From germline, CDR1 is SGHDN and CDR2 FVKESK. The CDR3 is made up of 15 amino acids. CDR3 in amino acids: CASNQHNGLGEKLFF. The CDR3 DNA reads TGTGCCAGCAACCAACATAACGGGTTGGGGGAAAAACTGTTTTTT.

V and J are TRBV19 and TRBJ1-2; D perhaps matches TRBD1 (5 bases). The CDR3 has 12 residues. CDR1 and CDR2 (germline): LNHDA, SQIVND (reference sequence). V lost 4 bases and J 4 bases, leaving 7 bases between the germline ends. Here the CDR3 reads CASSTTVYGYTF. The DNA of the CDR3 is TGTGCCAGTAGTACGACAGTCTATGGCTACACCTTC.

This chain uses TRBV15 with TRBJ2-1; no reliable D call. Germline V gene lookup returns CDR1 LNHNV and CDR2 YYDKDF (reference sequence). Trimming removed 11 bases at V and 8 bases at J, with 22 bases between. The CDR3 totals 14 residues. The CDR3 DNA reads TGTGCCCCAGAGGACCAGCCGCCTTTCGATGAGCAGTTCTTC. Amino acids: CAPEDQPPFDEQFF.

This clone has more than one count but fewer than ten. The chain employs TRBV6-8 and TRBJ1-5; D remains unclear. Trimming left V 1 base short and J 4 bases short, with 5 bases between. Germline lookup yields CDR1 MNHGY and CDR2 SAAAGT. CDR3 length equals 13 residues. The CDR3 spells CASSYWQNQPQHF. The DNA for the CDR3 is TGTGCCAGCAGTTACTGGCAGAATCAGCCCCAGCATTTT.

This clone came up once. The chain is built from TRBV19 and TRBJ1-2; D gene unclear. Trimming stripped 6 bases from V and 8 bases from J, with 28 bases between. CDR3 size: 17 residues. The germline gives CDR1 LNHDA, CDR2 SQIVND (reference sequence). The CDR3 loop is CASSWTPRSGYHTGYTF. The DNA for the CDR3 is TGTGCCAGTAGCTGGACCCCGCGGAGCGGTTACCACACCGGCTACACCTTC.

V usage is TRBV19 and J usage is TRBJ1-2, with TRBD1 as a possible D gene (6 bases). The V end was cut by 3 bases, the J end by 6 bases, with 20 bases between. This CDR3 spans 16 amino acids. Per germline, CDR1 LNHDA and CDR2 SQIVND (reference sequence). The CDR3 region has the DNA TGTGCCAGTAGTATGTTCTTCGGGGGGCCGGGGGATGGCTACACCTTC. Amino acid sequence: CASSMFFGGPGDGYTF.

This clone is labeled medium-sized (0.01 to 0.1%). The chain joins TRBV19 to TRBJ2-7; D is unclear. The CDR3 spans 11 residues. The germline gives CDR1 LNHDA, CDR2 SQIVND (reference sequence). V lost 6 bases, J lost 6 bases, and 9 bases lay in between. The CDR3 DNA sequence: TGTGCCAGTAGCGTATTTGGCGAGCAGTACTTC. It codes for CASSVFGEQYF.

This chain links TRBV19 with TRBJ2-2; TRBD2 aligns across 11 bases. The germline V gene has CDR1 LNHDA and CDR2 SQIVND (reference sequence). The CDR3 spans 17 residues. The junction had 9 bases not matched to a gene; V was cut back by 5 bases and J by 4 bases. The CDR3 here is CASSRVTSGRGTGELFF. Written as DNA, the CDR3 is TGTGCCAGTAGTCGAGTCACTAGCGGGAGAGGCACCGGGGAGCTGTTTTTT.